This passage covers 17 T cell receptor beta chains from one sample sequenced in a study of OX40 agonist ivuxolimab in advanced cancers. Library prep was done by the immunoSEQ multiplex PCR assay. TCRdb obtained this table from immuneACCESS and retained in-frame rearrangements with V and J assigned. These tables miss some clones; where compared with another copy, unresolved V genes account for less than half of the shortfall, and the remainder is unexplained. This sample holds tens of thousands of clones; around 86% were observed only once. Together, the top ten hold approximately 0.29% of the sample. Sequenced material: CD4+ or CD8+ T cells sorted from blood, taken in a trial of the OX40 agonist ivuxolimab. The source of these receptors is an adult with an advanced solid tumor such as melanoma, head and neck, liver or kidney cancer.

The gene calls are TRBV10-3 and TRBJ2-7; D ambiguous. Trimming stripped 0 bases from V and 2 bases from J, with 8 bases between. The CDR3 totals 14 residues. CDR1 is ENHRY and CDR2 is SYGVKD in the germline V gene. The CDR3 DNA sequence: TGTGCCATCAGTGAGTCGATCAGAACCTACGAGCAGTACTTC. It encodes CAISESIRTYEQYF.

This clone has more than one count but fewer than ten. The DNA for the CDR3 is TGTGCCAGCAGCTTACTCAGGGGGCTATGGAACACTGAAGCTTTCTTT. It translates to CASSLLRGLWNTEAFF. The rearrangement links TRBV7-9 to TRBJ1-1, with TRBD1 matching 8 bases. Trimming took 2 bases from V and 1 from J; bases not matched to a gene: 6. The CDR3 covers 16 residues. From germline, CDR1 is SEHNR and CDR2 FQNEAQ (reference sequence). Full variable domain (rest looked up from reference TRBV7-9 and TRBJ1-1): DTGVSQNPRHKITKRGQNVTFRCDPISEHNRLYWYRQTLGQGPEFLTYFQNEAQLEKSRLLSDRFSAERPKGSFSTLEIQRTEQGDSAMYLCASSLLRGLWNTEAFFGQGTRLTVV.

The genes are TRBV7-2 and TRBJ1-1, with 8 positions matching TRBD1. The CDR3 sequence is 17 residues long. J lost 1 base, V lost 1 base, and 8 bases had no gene match. Germline lookup yields CDR1 SGHTA and CDR2 FQGNSA. CDR3 sequence: CASSLGPGQGRNTEAFF. CDR3 sequence (DNA): TGTGCCAGCAGCTTAGGCCCTGGACAGGGAAGGAACACTGAAGCTTTCTTT.

V gene TRBV19 combines with J gene TRBJ1-5; D gene ambiguous. This CDR3 is built from 15 residues. The V end lost 3 bases, the J end lost 1 base, and 10 bases lay between the germline ends. CDR1 and CDR2 from the germline V gene are LNHDA and SQIVND (reference sequence). This chain's CDR3 is CASSIGPGSNQPQHF. In nucleotides, the CDR3 is TGTGCCAGTAGTATTGGGCCTGGGAGCAATCAGCCCCAGCATTTT.

Remarks on this clone: Other DNA sequences in this sample translate to the same CDR3. The rearrangement links TRBV18 to TRBJ1-1; weak D call: TRBD1 (5 bases). Between the trimmed V and J ends, which lost 3 bases and 2 bases, there was a span of 7 bases. Germline V gives CDR1 KGHSH, CDR2 LQKENI. The CDR3 is 13 residues long. The CDR3 is CASSPTENTEAFF. The DNA for the CDR3 is TGTGCCAGCTCACCGACAGAAAACACTGAAGCTTTCTTT.

The rearrangement joins TRBV6-5 to TRBJ2-1; 9 bases line up with TRBD2. The junction had 3 bases not matched to a gene; V was cut back by 5 bases and J by 4 bases. The germline V gene encodes CDR1 MNHEY and CDR2 SVGAGI. The CDR3 spans 14 residues. The CDR3: CASSGLAGYNEQFF. CDR3 DNA: TGTGCCAGCAGTGGCCTAGCGGGGTACAATGAGCAGTTCTTC.

The chain recombines TRBV7-9 with TRBJ1-1; TRBD1 aligns across 9 bases. The germline gives CDR1 SEHNR, CDR2 FQNEAQ (reference sequence). With 5 bases clipped from V and 6 bases from J, the junction kept 13 bases outside the gene matches. CDR3 length equals 16 residues. The chain's CDR3 is CASSRRDRVWEAEAFF. CDR3 coding DNA: TGTGCCAGCAGCCGCCGGGACAGGGTCTGGGAGGCTGAAGCTTTCTTT.

The sample holds one count of this clone. V gene TRBV18 combines with J gene TRBJ2-7; 10 bases map to TRBD2. The CDR3 length is 15 residues. The germline V gene encodes CDR1 KGHSH and CDR2 LQKENI. Unmatched junction bases numbered 4, after V lost 2 bases and J lost 3 bases. The CDR3 sequence is CASSPTSGANYEQYF. In DNA, the CDR3 is TGTGCCAGCTCACCAACTAGCGGGGCGAACTACGAGCAGTACTTC.

The chain uses TRBV5-1 and TRBJ1-2; the match to TRBD1 covers 7 bases. Losses at the gene ends were 4 bases for V and 8 bases for J; bases not matched to a gene: 8. The CDR3 covers 13 residues. Germline CDR1 and CDR2: SGHRS and YFSETQ. CDR3 sequence: CASSPGQVGGYTF. The CDR3 DNA is TGCGCCAGCAGCCCAGGACAGGTGGGGGGCTACACCTTC.

This chain uses TRBV5-4 with TRBJ2-7; D remains unclear. Trimming stripped 4 bases from V and 7 bases from J, with 21 bases between. The CDR3 is made up of 15 amino acids. The germline V gene encodes CDR1 SGHNT and CDR2 YYREEE (reference sequence). The CDR3 region is CASSPPSGGRAEQYF. The CDR3 DNA sequence: TGTGCCAGCAGCCCGCCGTCGGGTGGCCGGGCGGAGCAGTACTTC.

The chain joins TRBV11-2 to TRBJ2-1, with no clear D. Germline CDR1 and CDR2: SGHAT and FQNNGV. V shed 4 bases and J shed 8 bases, with 18 bases lying between them. This CDR3 is 15 amino acids long. CDR3 in DNA: TGTGCCAGCAGCTCGCCGAACAACCTGGCGTATGAGCAGTTCTTC. Amino acid sequence: CASSSPNNLAYEQFF.

V gene TRBV7-8 combines with J gene TRBJ2-4; the match to TRBD1 covers 7 bases. Trimming at V came to 5 bases and at J to 0 bases, leaving 7 bases not matched to a gene. The V gene's germline CDR1 is SGHVS and CDR2 FQNEAQ. CDR3 length: 16 residues. The CDR3 reads CASSPGQNLAKNIQYF. The CDR3 DNA is TGTGCCAGCAGCCCGGGACAGAATCTAGCCAAAAACATTCAGTACTTC.

The V gene is TRBV6-4, the J gene TRBJ2-7; 10 bases are a match to TRBD1. Per the germline V gene, CDR1 is MRHNA and CDR2 is SNTAGT. V was clipped by 6 bases and J by 3 bases; unmatched bases: 5. The CDR3 contains 14 residues. The CDR3 sequence is CASSATGGGYEQYF. In DNA, the CDR3 is TGTGCCAGCAGCGCGACAGGGGGCGGCTACGAGCAGTACTTC.

This clone has a handful of counts. The same CDR3 also results from other DNA sequences found in this sample. V usage is TRBV10-1 and J usage is TRBJ2-7; D is perhaps TRBD2 (5 bases). Germline V lookup: CDR1 WNHNN, CDR2 SYGVQD (reference sequence). CDR3 size: 14 residues. Trimming took 3 bases from V and 2 from J, leaving 11 bases between them. DNA of the CDR3: TGCGCCAGCAGTGAAAGCGGCAGAACCTACGAGCAGTACTTC. The encoded protein is CASSESGRTYEQYF.

The chain combines TRBV2 with TRBJ1-4, with D hard to call. Germline values: CDR1 SNHLY, CDR2 FYNNEI. This CDR3 has 11 amino acids. V shed 4 bases and J shed 8 bases, with 5 bases lying between them. The DNA for the CDR3 is TGTGCCAGCAGTGCTCGAGAAAAACTGTTTTTT. Its translation: CASSAREKLFF.

The chain uses TRBV11-1 and TRBJ2-3, with TRBD2 identical over 7 bases. The CDR3 totals 16 residues. CDR1 is SGHAT and CDR2 is FQDESV in the germline V gene (reference sequence). V lost 5 bases, J lost 3 bases, and 11 bases stayed unmatched. The CDR3 reads CASSRSWAGDTDTQYF. CDR3 nucleotide sequence: TGTGCCAGCAGCCGTTCATGGGCGGGGGATACAGATACGCAGTATTTT.

The chain recombines TRBV6-1 with TRBJ1-2; D perhaps matches TRBD1 (6 bases). Looked up from germline, CDR1 is MNHNS and CDR2 is SASEGT. The length of the CDR3 is 13 residues. V was trimmed by 1 base and J by 4 bases, leaving 7 bases between them. The CDR3 loop is CASSEEGGYGYTF. CDR3 bases: TGTGCCAGCAGTGAAGAGGGGGGCTATGGCTACACCTTC.